Presented here are 13 T cell receptor beta chains from one specimen sequenced in a study of response to subunit inactivated influenza vaccine. From the RT-PCR reads, TCRdb called clonotypes with MiXCR, one entry per CDR3 protein. This sample has roughly 790,000 distinct CDR3 sequences; 21% occur once, and the top ten carry roughly a tenth. This material consisted of PBMCs from blood, taken around 5 days after vaccination. The origin of the receptors is a man between 45 and 60 years old who received an inactivated influenza vaccine.

The rearrangement joins TRBV7-9 to TRBJ1-1, with D perhaps TRBD1 (5 bases). V was shortened by 7 bases and J by 2 bases, with 11 bases between the two germline ends. This CDR3 contains 13 residues. From germline, CDR1 is SEHNR and CDR2 FQNEAQ (reference sequence). The CDR3 sequence is CASTLQVNTEAFF. CDR3 DNA: TGTGCCAGCACTCTACAGGTAAACACTGAAGCTTTCTTT.

This chain joins TRBV4-3 and TRBJ2-4; 11 bases fit TRBD2. This CDR3 has 15 amino acids. Unmatched junction bases numbered 6, after V lost 3 bases and J lost 8 bases. Germline V gives CDR1 LGHNA, CDR2 YSLEER. DNA of the CDR3: TGCGCCAGCAGCCATTTAGCGGGAGGGGATCACATTCAGTACTTC. Residues: CASSHLAGGDHIQYF.

The V gene is TRBV20-1, the J gene TRBJ2-1; 7 bases are a match to TRBD2. Germline lookup yields CDR1 DFQATT and CDR2 SNEGSKA (reference sequence). The CDR3 sequence is 15 residues long. J was trimmed by 4 bases and V by 1 base; bases with no gene match: 7. CDR3 nucleotides: TGCAGTGCTAGAGCCCCCAGCGGGAAGTACAATGAGCAGTTCTTC. Its protein product is CSARAPSGKYNEQFF.

The chain links TRBV12-3 or TRBV12-4 to TRBJ2-2; 8 positions match TRBD1. The CDR3 has 14 amino acids. Germline trimming cut 6 bases from V and 6 bases from J; bases unmatched to any gene: 6. CDR3 amino acids: CASSGQGRAGELFF. The CDR3 DNA reads TGTGCCAGCAGCGGACAGGGTCGGGCCGGGGAGCTGTTTTTT.

CDR3 in DNA: TGTGCCAGCAGCCCCCGGTTAAATGAGCAGTTCTTC. Amino acids: CASSPRLNEQFF. The gene calls are TRBV7-8 and TRBJ2-1, with D unresolved. Trimming pared 5 bases from V and 7 bases from J, leaving 9 bases between. The germline V gene has CDR1 SGHVS and CDR2 FQNEAQ. The CDR3 spans 12 residues.

A few counts support this clonotype. This rearrangement joins TRBV12-3 or TRBV12-4 to TRBJ1-4, with 10 bases matching TRBD1. V lost 4 bases, J lost 4 bases, and 6 bases stayed unmatched. This CDR3 region has 16 residues. CDR3 sequence reads: CASSSGQGGGNEKLFF. The CDR3 nucleotides are TGTGCCAGCAGTTCCGGACAGGGGGGAGGTAATGAAAAACTGTTTTTT.

The chain joins TRBV20-1 to TRBJ1-6, with 7 bases identical to TRBD1. This CDR3 has 13 amino acids. Germline loops: CDR1 DFQATT, CDR2 SNEGSKA (reference sequence). Trimming took 3 bases from V and 8 from J; bases not matched to a gene: 4. CDR3 in DNA: TGCAGTGCTAGCGGGGACAGCGATTCACCCCTCCACTTT. This codes for CSASGDSDSPLHF.

This sequence joins TRBV28 and TRBJ2-7; a weak D match, TRBD1 (6 bases). The CDR3 is 14 residues long. The germline V gene encodes CDR1 MDHEN and CDR2 SYDVKM. V was cut by 7 bases and J by 3 bases, with 16 bases left in between. CDR3 nucleotide sequence: TGTGCCAGCATCACCTCACTAGGGGGCTACGAGCAGTACTTC. Amino acids: CASITSLGGYEQYF. The complete variable domain, with remaining parts taken from reference TRBV28 and TRBJ2-7, reads DVKVTQSSRYLVKRTGEKVFLECVQDMDHENMFWYRQDPGLGLRLIYFSYDVKMKEKGDIPEGYSVSREKKERFSLILESASTNQTSMYLCASITSLGGYEQYFGPGTRLTVT.

There are a few counts of this clonotype. The rearrangement links TRBV20-1 to TRBJ1-1; D ambiguous. The germline V gene encodes CDR1 DFQATT and CDR2 SNEGSKA (reference sequence). With 0 bases removed from V and 0 bases from J, the gap between germline ends came to 11 bases. This CDR3 region has 15 residues. The CDR3 region has the DNA TGCAGTGCTAGAGATTCGCGGCGGATGAACACTGAAGCTTTCTTT. Encoded protein: CSARDSRRMNTEAFF.

This clonotype was counted only a few times. This chain links TRBV15 with TRBJ1-1, with D possibly being TRBD1 (5 bases). Looked up from germline, CDR1 is LNHNV and CDR2 is YYDKDF (reference sequence). The CDR3 covers 16 residues. Trimming took 0 bases from V and 1 from J, leaving 12 bases between them. The CDR3 protein is CATSRDLLGGNTEAFF. Here the CDR3 DNA reads TGTGCCACCAGCAGAGATCTCCTGGGGGGGAACACTGAAGCTTTCTTT.

This chain uses TRBV20-1 with TRBJ2-1, with 9 bases fitting TRBD2. CDR3 size: 15 residues. The ends lost 5 bases at V and 6 bases at J; junction bases unmatched: 11. The germline V gene has CDR1 DFQATT and CDR2 SNEGSKA (reference sequence). DNA for the CDR3: TGCAGTGCTTGCTTTCTAGCGGGATCGTCCAATGAGCAGTTCTTC. Encoded protein: CSACFLAGSSNEQFF.

This clonotype turned up a few times. The chain carries TRBV12-3 or TRBV12-4 and TRBJ1-1, with D hard to call. V lost 7 bases and J 0 bases, leaving 12 bases between the germline ends. There are 14 residues in the CDR3. CDR3 sequence: CASTLRSLNTEAFF. The CDR3 DNA reads TGTGCCAGCACCCTTAGGAGTTTGAACACTGAAGCTTTCTTT.

The DNA of the CDR3 is TGTGCCAGCAGCTTAGAAGGGTGGGTCCGTGAAAAACTGTTTTTT. It translates to CASSLEGWVREKLFF. This chain joins TRBV7-2 and TRBJ1-4, with D hard to call. CDR3 length: 15 residues. Germline CDR1 is SGHTA and CDR2 is FQGNSA. The V end lost 1 base, the J end lost 7 bases, and 13 bases lay between the germline ends.